This is a list of T cell receptor beta chains from one sample in a study of vaccination effects on CD4 cells after COVID-19. Profiled with immunoSEQ multiplex PCR; TCRdb holds only in-frame clones, not every one. The table shows 20,000 to 25,000 clones, with 75% to 85% occurring only once. For these TCRs, the target antigens are not known. The material sequenced was CD4+ T cells from PBMCs cultured with SARS-CoV-2 spike peptides, taken after COVID-19 vaccination. These receptors all come from a human donor who received a COVID-19 vaccine. Some clones in this sample may be carry-over from other donors' samples. Both conserved end residues are part of each CDR3. The D gene is left open where the match is weak. Rows give clone size only sometimes, using once, few, many, or a class for an expanded clone.

clone_size: medium-sized; d_call: .; v_call: TRBV2; j_call: TRBJ1-5; cdr3_nt: TGTGCCAGCGCACGGGGAAATCAGCCCCAGCATTTT; cdr3_aa: CASARGNQPQHF
clone_size: .; d_call: TRBD1; v_call: TRBV18; j_call: TRBJ2-6; cdr3_nt: TGTGCCAGCTCACCCCCCACCGGGACAGGGGACTCTGGGGCCAACGTCCTGACTTTC; cdr3_aa: CASSPPTGTGDSGANVLTF
clone_size: .; d_call: .; v_call: TRBV6-6; j_call: TRBJ2-5; cdr3_nt: TGTGCCAGCAGTTACTCAGGCCTAGGAGGAGAGACCCAGTACTTC; cdr3_aa: CASSYSGLGGETQYF
clone_size: .; d_call: .; v_call: TRBV12-3/TRBV12-4; j_call: TRBJ2-5; cdr3_nt: TGTGCCAGCAGGTTGGGGGTTTTGGAGACCCAGTACTTC; cdr3_aa: CASRLGVLETQYF
clone_size: .; d_call: .; v_call: TRBV5-1; j_call: TRBJ1-4; cdr3_nt: TGCGCCAGCAGCGCGGGACTTTCACCTAATGAAAAACTGTTTTTT; cdr3_aa: CASSAGLSPNEKLFF
clone_size: .; d_call: TRBD1; v_call: TRBV11-2; j_call: TRBJ1-1; cdr3_nt: TGTGCCAGCAGCTACGACAGGGGTGGAACTGAAGCTTTCTTT; cdr3_aa: CASSYDRGGTEAFF
clone_size: few; d_call: .; v_call: TRBV4-2; j_call: TRBJ1-4; cdr3_nt: TGTGCCAGCAGCCAGGGGACGACAGGCTATAATGAAAAACTGTTTTTT; cdr3_aa: CASSQGTTGYNEKLFF
clone_size: .; d_call: TRBD1; v_call: TRBV5-1; j_call: TRBJ1-2; cdr3_nt: TGCGCCAGCAGCCCTATCGAGGGACAGGGGGCTAGCTATGGCTACACCTTC; cdr3_aa: CASSPIEGQGASYGYTF
clone_size: .; d_call: TRBD1; v_call: TRBV5-1; j_call: TRBJ2-5; cdr3_nt: TGCGCCAGCAGCTCCGGACAGGGCCAAGAGACCCAGTACTTC; cdr3_aa: CASSSGQGQETQYF
clone_size: .; d_call: TRBD1; v_call: TRBV6-1; j_call: TRBJ1-2; cdr3_nt: TGTGCCAGTAGTGAAGGAGGGACAGGGGGCCTCTATGGCTACACCTTC; cdr3_aa: CASSEGGTGGLYGYTF
clone_size: .; d_call: .; v_call: TRBV7-2; j_call: TRBJ2-2; cdr3_nt: TGTGCCAGCAGCTTAGTGGTCGGGGAGCTGTTTTTT; cdr3_aa: CASSLVVGELFF
clone_size: .; d_call: .; v_call: TRBV6-5; j_call: TRBJ1-2; cdr3_nt: TGTGCCACCGTCTTAATTGGCTACACCTTC; cdr3_aa: CATVLIGYTF
clone_size: .; d_call: .; v_call: TRBV9; j_call: TRBJ2-5; cdr3_nt: TGTGCCAGCAGCTTGTTGGAGGGGGGACAAGAGACCCAGTACTTC; cdr3_aa: CASSLLEGGQETQYF